Each of the 22 T cell receptor beta chains below was sequenced from the same sample in a study of blood T cell repertoires in COVID-19. Measured with immunoSEQ multiplex PCR; TCRdb has only the in-frame clones, and not every one. Among approximately 140,000 clones listed, 84% were seen once. The sample taken for sequencing was PBMCs or T cells enriched from blood (not recorded which). These receptors were obtained from a woman between 45 and 60 years old who had been exposed to COVID-19.

J is TRBJ1-2 and V is TRBV19; TRBD1 agrees at 7 bases. The CDR3 covers 15 residues. From germline, CDR1 is LNHDA and CDR2 SQIVND (reference sequence). The V gene end was trimmed by 4 bases and the J gene end by 7 bases; junction bases not matched to a gene: 12. The CDR3, as DNA: TGTGCCAGTAGTAGCATAACGACAGGGTACATTGGCTACACCTTC. Its protein product is CASSSITTGYIGYTF.

The chain links TRBV19 to TRBJ1-5; 8 positions agree with TRBD1. V lost 8 bases, J lost 0 bases, and 6 bases stayed unmatched. The CDR3 has 15 amino acids. CDR1 is LNHDA and CDR2 is SQIVND in the germline V gene (reference sequence). CDR3 in DNA: TGTGCCAGTCCACAGGGGGGATATAGCAATCAGCCCCAGCATTTT. Translated, it gives CASPQGGYSNQPQHF.

CDR3 region: CASSLALRVIAGGGDEQFF. As DNA, the CDR3 is TGCGCCAGCAGCTTGGCACTCAGGGTCATAGCGGGAGGGGGCGATGAGCAGTTCTTC. The V gene is TRBV5-1, the J gene TRBJ2-1, with 11 bases fitting TRBD2. The CDR3 totals 19 residues. V was pared by 0 bases and J by 8 bases, with 16 bases of the junction left unmatched. CDR1 is SGHRS and CDR2 is YFSETQ in the germline V gene.

In its sample, this clone was seen a few times. The rearrangement joins TRBV12-5 to TRBJ1-3, with 8 bases fitting TRBD1. The V segment lost 4 bases and the J segment 1 base; nucleotides outside the gene matches: 9. The CDR3 length is 17 residues. Germline CDR1 reads LGHNT; CDR2 reads FRNRAP. The CDR3 spells CASGSGRGLVSGNTIYF. The CDR3 nucleotides read TGTGCTAGTGGTTCCGGCAGGGGGCTAGTATCTGGAAACACCATATATTTT.

The chain links TRBV7-8 to TRBJ1-4; 8 bases match TRBD1. This CDR3 has 14 residues. The germline gives CDR1 SGHVS, CDR2 FQNEAQ. The J segment lost 5 bases and the V segment lost 5 bases, leaving 4 bases of the junction unmatched. CDR3 in DNA: TGTGCCAGCAGCCAAGACAGGGGCAATGAAAAACTGTTTTTT. Amino acid sequence: CASSQDRGNEKLFF. The full variable domain, completed using reference TRBV7-8 and TRBJ1-4, is GAGVSQSPRYKVAKRGQDVALRCDPISGHVSLFWYQQALGQGPEFLTYFQNEAQLDKSGLPSDRFFAERPEGSVSTLKIQRTQQEDSAVYLCASSQDRGNEKLFFGSGTQLSVL.

The J gene is TRBJ1-1, the V gene TRBV19; D remains unclear. This CDR3 contains 14 residues. CDR1 and CDR2 (germline): LNHDA, SQIVND (reference sequence). V was cut by 6 bases and J by 3 bases, with 14 bases left in between. This CDR3 is CASRVNWGDTEAFF. CDR3 coding DNA: TGTGCCAGTAGGGTTAATTGGGGAGACACTGAAGCTTTCTTT.

The chain is built from TRBV19 and TRBJ1-5; D might be TRBD1 (5 bases). The CDR3 length is 15 residues. Trimming left V 4 bases short and J 4 bases short, with 14 bases between. Germline V CDR1 and CDR2: LNHDA, SQIVND (reference sequence). The DNA of the CDR3 is TGTGCCAGTAGTAAGCAGGACATCGCGAATCAGCCCCAGCATTTT. This encodes CASSKQDIANQPQHF.

This chain links TRBV7-6 with TRBJ1-3; D ambiguous. The CDR3 is made up of 14 amino acids. V was cut by 6 bases and J by 4 bases, with 13 bases left in between. CDR1 is SGHVS, CDR2 FNYEAQ, per germline. The CDR3 protein is CASRPSGIGNTIYF. CDR3 coding DNA: TGTGCCAGCAGGCCCTCCGGGATCGGAAACACCATATATTTT. Looking up the rest from reference TRBV7-6 and TRBJ1-3 gives the full variable domain: GAGVSQSPRYKVTKRGQDVALRCDPISGHVSLYWYRQALGQGPEFLTYFNYEAQQDKSGLPNDRFSAERPEGSISTLTIQRTEQRDSAMYRCASRPSGIGNTIYFGEGSWLTVV.

This chain links TRBV4-2 with TRBJ2-4, with 16 nucleotides matching TRBD2. The CDR3 contains 21 residues. The ends lost 4 bases at V and 1 base at J; junction bases unmatched: 13. Germline CDR1 LGHNA, CDR2 YNFKEQ. The CDR3 DNA follows: TGTGCCAGCAGCCCTTCCGGGACTAGCGGGAGGGAAGGTCTGGCCAAAAACATTCAGTACTTC. Amino acid sequence: CASSPSGTSGREGLAKNIQYF.

Only a few counts were recorded for this clone. This chain joins TRBV5-6 and TRBJ1-3, with 7 nucleotides matching TRBD1. The CDR3 contains 18 residues. The germline V gene has CDR1 SGHDT and CDR2 YYEEEE. Trimming cost V 4 bases and J 1 base; bases outside gene matches: 14. Here the CDR3 reads CASSNLQGSLGSGNTIYF. As DNA, the CDR3 is TGTGCCAGCAGCAATTTACAGGGGTCCCTTGGGTCTGGAAACACCATATATTTT.

This rearrangement joins TRBV10-2 to TRBJ2-1; unclear D gene. CDR3 length: 14 residues. Germline loops: CDR1 WSHSY, CDR2 SAAADI. V was pared by 8 bases and J by 6 bases, with 17 bases between. CDR3: CASDWSALGNEQFF. The CDR3 DNA reads as TGCGCCAGCGATTGGAGCGCCTTGGGCAATGAGCAGTTCTTC.

This chain uses TRBV4-3 with TRBJ1-2, with TRBD1 as a possible D gene (5 bases). The V gene lost 1 base and the J gene lost 1 base, with 16 bases spanning the gap. Germline CDR1 LGHNA, CDR2 YSLEER. This CDR3 has 17 amino acids. CDR3 nucleotide sequence: TGCGCCAGCAGCCAAGTACAAGGCAGGGTCGGTAACTATGGCTACACCTTC. Amino acids: CASSQVQGRVGNYGYTF.

The CDR3 DNA sequence: TGTGCCAGCAGCCCAATTCGAAGGCGGAATGGAAGGAACACTGAAGCTTTCTTT. Translation gives CASSPIRRRNGRNTEAFF. The chain uses TRBV11-2 and TRBJ1-1; D ambiguous. This CDR3 is built from 18 residues. Germline lookup yields CDR1 SGHAT and CDR2 FQNNGV. V lost 5 bases, J lost 1 base, and 23 bases lay in between.

Here the CDR3 DNA reads TGTGCCAGCAGCGTAGCGGGGACAGACCAAGAGACCCAGTACTTC. Translation: CASSVAGTDQETQYF. V gene TRBV9 combines with J gene TRBJ2-5, with TRBD1 matching over 7 bases. The CDR3 has 15 amino acids. CDR1 is SGDLS, CDR2 YYNGEE, per germline. V was pared by 0 bases and J by 0 bases, with 2 bases of the junction left unmatched.

V usage is TRBV30 and J usage is TRBJ1-1, with D hard to call. Germline values: CDR1 GTSNPN, CDR2 SVGIG (reference sequence). CDR3 length: 12 amino acids. Trimming shortened V by 0 bases and J by 6 bases, and 8 bases separated the two germline ends. CDR3 DNA sequence: TGTGCCTGGAGTGTAGGAGGGCCTGAAGCTTTCTTT. This encodes CAWSVGGPEAFF.

The rearrangement joins TRBV18 to TRBJ2-2; 8 bases agree with TRBD2. The V gene's germline CDR1 is KGHSH and CDR2 LQKENI. After removal of 1 base from V and 6 bases from J, the junction contained 4 bases not matched to a gene. The CDR3 length is 15 residues. CDR3 bases: TGTGCCAGCTCACCACGATCGGGAGGGTCCGGGGAGCTGTTTTTT. Its protein product is CASSPRSGGSGELFF.

The J gene is TRBJ1-1, the V gene TRBV5-1; 7 bases map to TRBD1. V dropped 1 base and J dropped 0; count of bases not matched to a gene: 12. This CDR3 spans 18 amino acids. Germline V CDR1 and CDR2: SGHRS, YFSETQ. Here the CDR3 reads CASSLLGQSPGMNTEAFF. CDR3 DNA sequence: TGCGCCAGCAGCTTGTTGGGACAGTCCCCTGGGATGAACACTGAAGCTTTCTTT.

The chain links TRBV20-1 to TRBJ2-1, with D possibly TRBD2 on 6 matching bases. The CDR3 is 14 residues long. Trimming stripped 3 bases from V and 2 bases from J, with 11 bases between. The germline CDR1 and CDR2 sequences are DFQATT and SNEGSKA (reference sequence). The CDR3 spells CSASGGGAYNEQFF. The CDR3, as DNA: TGCAGTGCTAGTGGCGGAGGGGCCTACAATGAGCAGTTCTTC.

The genes are TRBV4-3 and TRBJ2-4; maybe TRBD2 (6 bases). Germline assignment: CDR1 LGHNA and CDR2 YSLEER. V lost 0 bases and J lost 7, with 13 bases in between. This CDR3 spans 15 amino acids. The CDR3 region has the DNA TGCGCCAGCAGCCAAGATCCCGGGGGAAGGAACATTCAGTACTTC. Amino acids: CASSQDPGGRNIQYF.

This chain connects TRBV6-5 to TRBJ1-4; D call uncertain. The CDR3 loop spans 12 amino acids. V was clipped by 5 bases and J by 15 bases, with 16 bases between them. CDR1 and CDR2 (germline): MNHEY, SVGAGI. CDR3 sequence (DNA): TGTGCCAGCAGTATTCGCAACGCGGCGGTGTTTTTT. It codes for CASSIRNAAVFF.

The chain combines TRBV29-1 with TRBJ1-2; 9 nucleotides align to TRBD1. From germline, CDR1 is SQVTM and CDR2 ANQGSEA. This CDR3 region has 13 residues. V was clipped by 5 bases and J by 2 bases; unmatched bases: 3. The CDR3 DNA reads TGCAGCGTTAGCGACAGGGGGAACTATGGCTACACCTTC. Translating it yields CSVSDRGNYGYTF.

The chain is built from TRBV6-6 and TRBJ2-1; TRBD2 agrees at 16 bases. V shed 5 bases and J 0 bases; nucleotides not matched to a gene: 13. Looked up from germline, CDR1 is MNHNY and CDR2 is SVGAGI (reference sequence). This CDR3 spans 21 amino acids. The CDR3 is CASSLEGTSGRAIGSYNEQFF. CDR3 nucleotide sequence: TGTGCCAGCAGTCTTGAGGGGACTAGCGGGAGGGCCATAGGCTCCTACAATGAGCAGTTCTTC.